This paragraph reports one TCR beta chain. Antigen unknown. The data were obtained in a study of T cell responses to AZD1222 COVID-19 vaccine. General study results and limits: Unmutated variant regions are reportedly targeted by nearly half of spike-specific TCRs. It should be noted that donors were predominantly white British and more often female, and clonal diversity was possibly underestimated.

Germline CDR1 and CDR2: SGDLS and YYNGEE. The germline V and J ends were trimmed by 0 bases and 7 bases, with 8 bases remaining between them. The CDR3 loop spans 13 amino acids. Some clones are missing from TCRdb's copy, which holds only in-frame ones; the method was immunoSEQ multiplex PCR. The profile shows some 120,000 clones, about 89% of them singletons. The starting material was peripheral blood, obtained on day 0 of AZD1222 vaccination. The source is an adult in good health. The chain joins TRBV9 to TRBJ1-3; no definite D call. As DNA, the CDR3 is TGTGCCAGCAGCGTAGCCCCAGACAACACCATATATTTT. Amino acid sequence: CASSVAPDNTIYF.